These T cell receptor beta chains were read from a single sample in a study of beta chain features in type 1 diabetes. The repertoire was sequenced with immunoSEQ multiplex PCR; TCRdb's copy has only in-frame clones and lacks some. The sample includes about 270,000 clones, approximately 14% of them seen just once. Sequenced material: naive CD4+ T cells from blood. The receptors shown here come from a man younger than 45 with type 1 diabetes. CDR3s include the opening cysteine and the closing phenylalanine or tryptophan. The D gene is left open where the match is weak. Size is stated for part of the rows, as once, few or many counts, or as a class when the clone is expanded.

d_call,v_call,j_call,clone_size,cdr3_aa,cdr3_nt
-,TRBV4-3,TRBJ2-7,few,CASSQVTGSYEQYF,TGCGCCAGCAGCCAAGTAACAGGCTCCTACGAGCAGTACTTC
-,TRBV19,TRBJ2-7,-,CASSVPGYEQYF,TGTGCCAGTAGTGTACCGGGGTACGAGCAGTACTTC
-,TRBV7-3,TRBJ2-5,few,CASSPQGSQETQYF,TGTGCCAGCAGCCCACAGGGATCCCAAGAGACCCAGTACTTC
-,TRBV2,TRBJ2-1,-,CASSAQGSYNEQFF,TGTGCCAGCAGTGCACAGGGCTCCTACAATGAGCAGTTCTTC
-,TRBV4-1,TRBJ1-5,-,CASSQDPNRVNQPQHF,TGCGCCAGCAGCCAAGACCCCAACAGGGTCAATCAGCCCCAGCATTTT
-,TRBV7-9,TRBJ2-1,-,CASTEGGGLSYNEQFF,TGTGCCAGCACCGAAGGGGGGGGACTCTCCTACAATGAGCAGTTCTTC
TRBD1,TRBV6-6,TRBJ2-7,-,CASSYRDRGVAEQYF,TGTGCCAGCAGTTACAGAGACAGGGGGGTAGCCGAGCAGTACTTC
-,TRBV28,TRBJ2-7,few,CASSVNYEQYF,TGTGCCAGCAGTGTAAACTACGAGCAGTACTTC
TRBD2,TRBV18,TRBJ2-7,few,CASSPLAGTTTSYEQYF,TGTGCCAGCTCACCCCTAGCGGGAACGACTACCTCCTACGAGCAGTACTTC
-,TRBV5-1,TRBJ2-5,few,CASRATGFSQETQYF,TGCGCCAGCAGAGCGACAGGATTTAGCCAAGAGACCCAGTACTTC